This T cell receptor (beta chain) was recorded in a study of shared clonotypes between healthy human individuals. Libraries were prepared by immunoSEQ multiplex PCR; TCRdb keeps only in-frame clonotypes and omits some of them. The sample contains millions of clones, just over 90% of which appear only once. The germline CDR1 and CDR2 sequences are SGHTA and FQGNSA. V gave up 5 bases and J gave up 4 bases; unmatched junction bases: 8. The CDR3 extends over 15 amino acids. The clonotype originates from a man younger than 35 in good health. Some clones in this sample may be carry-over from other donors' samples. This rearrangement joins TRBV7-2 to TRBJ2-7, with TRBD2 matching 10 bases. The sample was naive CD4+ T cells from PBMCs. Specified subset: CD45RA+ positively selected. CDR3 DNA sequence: TGTGCCAGCAGCCCACGGACTAGCGGAAGATACGAGCAGTACTTC. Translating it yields CASSPRTSGRYEQYF.